These 18 T cell receptor beta chains originate from one sample sequenced in a study of T cells after posttransplantation cyclophosphamide. Profiled with immunoSEQ multiplex PCR; TCRdb holds only in-frame clones, not every one. The sample shows some 50,000 clones, none of them appearing just once. The sequenced material came from PBMCs. All receptors come from a man in his forties in good health, CMV-negative, and a related stem cell transplant donor.

The table lists this clone with a few counts. The V gene is TRBV6-6, the J gene TRBJ2-7; 7 bases align to TRBD1. The CDR3 extends over 15 amino acids. V lost 5 bases, J lost 0 bases, and 7 bases stayed unmatched. CDR1 is MNHNY and CDR2 is SVGAGI in the germline V gene (reference sequence). CDR3 region: CASSTHRGYSYEQYF. In DNA form, the CDR3 reads TGTGCCAGCAGTACCCACAGGGGTTACTCCTACGAGCAGTACTTC.

This clone showed up many times. This chain links TRBV5-6 with TRBJ1-5, with TRBD1 as a possible D gene (5 bases). The V gene's germline CDR1 is SGHDT and CDR2 YYEEEE. This CDR3 has 14 amino acids. Trimming shortened V by 2 bases and J by 6 bases, and 12 bases separated the two germline ends. In nucleotides, the CDR3 is TGTGCCAGCAGCTTCGGGGGAGTAAGTCAGCCCCAGCATTTT. It codes for CASSFGGVSQPQHF.

About this clone itself: A read error may explain this, as a much larger clone is one base away. Other DNA sequences in this sample translate to the same CDR3. The chain carries TRBV7-2 and TRBJ2-7; 7 bases agree with TRBD1. Trimming removed 2 bases from V and 4 bases from J; junction bases left unmatched: 2. CDR3 length equals 13 residues. Germline V gene sequence: CDR1 SGHTA, CDR2 FQGNSA. CDR3 DNA: TGTGCCAGCAGCTTACACAGGGGATACGAGCAGTACTTC. As protein: CASSLHRGYEQYF. Based on the CDR3 plus reference TRBV7-2 and TRBJ2-7, the full variable domain is GAGVSQSPSNKVTEKGKDVELRCDPISGHTALYWYRQSLGQGLEFLIYFQGNSAPDKSGLPSDRFSAERTGGSVSTLTIQRTQQEDSAVYLCASSLHRGYEQYFGPGTRLTVT.

This clone was counted at least ten times. This chain connects TRBV7-2 to TRBJ1-2, with 7 bases fitting TRBD1. Germline CDR1 reads SGHTA; CDR2 reads FQGNSA. J was trimmed by 8 bases and V by 5 bases; bases with no gene match: 17. This CDR3 has 16 amino acids. Here the CDR3 DNA reads TGTGCCAGCAGCAAGCTGACAGGGCAAGGGTTAAGCGGCTACACCTTC. As protein: CASSKLTGQGLSGYTF.

The sample holds many counts of this clone. This chain uses TRBV28 with TRBJ2-5; D possibly corresponds to TRBD2 (6 bases). CDR1 and CDR2 (germline): MDHEN, SYDVKM. The CDR3 is 14 residues long. Trimming removed 5 bases at V and 4 bases at J, with 14 bases between. The CDR3 DNA reads as TGTGCCAGCAGTCCCTACCTGGGGGGAGAGACCCAGTACTTC. This translates into CASSPYLGGETQYF. The variable domain in full, with the rest retrieved from reference TRBV28 and TRBJ2-5, is DVKVTQSSRYLVKRTGEKVFLECVQDMDHENMFWYRQDPGLGLRLIYFSYDVKMKEKGDIPEGYSVSREKKERFSLILESASTNQTSMYLCASSPYLGGETQYFGPGTRLLVL.

In this sample, this clone turned up many times. The rearrangement uses TRBV18 and TRBJ2-1; TRBD2 might be the D (5 bases). Germline-derived CDR1 and CDR2 are KGHSH and LQKENI. V lost 4 bases and J lost 6, with 13 bases in between. This CDR3 contains 14 residues. The CDR3 DNA reads as TGTGCCAGCTCACGTAGGGAGACGGGCAATGAGCAGTTCTTC. Protein: CASSRRETGNEQFF.

This clone was observed at least ten times. The chain recombines TRBV7-9 with TRBJ2-7; 8 bases match TRBD2. Germline CDR1 and CDR2: SEHNR and FQNEAQ (reference sequence). The CDR3 has 14 residues. V trimming: 2 bases; J trimming: 3 bases; junction bases outside the gene matches: 3. CDR3 in DNA: TGTGCCAGCAGCTTACCAGCGGGAGACTACGAGCAGTACTTC. Its protein is CASSLPAGDYEQYF.

This clone was seen at least ten times. The rearrangement links TRBV10-3 to TRBJ2-7; 10 bases fit TRBD1. From germline, CDR1 is ENHRY and CDR2 SYGVKD. The V gene end was trimmed by 6 bases and the J gene end by 5 bases; junction bases not matched to a gene: 4. The CDR3 runs to 13 residues. The CDR3 reads CAIRGTGAHEQYF. The CDR3 nucleotides read TGTGCCATCAGAGGGACAGGGGCGCACGAGCAGTACTTC.

This clone was seen many times. CDR3 amino acids: CASSKAPAGDPNNEQFF. The CDR3 DNA reads as TGTGCCAGCAGCAAAGCGCCGGCGGGAGACCCTAACAATGAGCAGTTCTTC. The V gene is TRBV21-1, the J gene TRBJ2-1; the table's D call, TRBD2, was not checked against the DNA. TRBV21-1 is shown as a pseudogene. This CDR3 contains 17 residues.

Many counts were recorded for this clone. The gene calls are TRBV27 and TRBJ1-5, with D maybe TRBD1 (5 bases). The V gene lost 5 bases and the J gene lost 7 bases, with 12 bases spanning the gap. The germline CDR1 and CDR2 sequences are MNHEY and SMNVEV (reference sequence). The CDR3 has 13 amino acids. CDR3 DNA sequence: TGTGCCAGCAGTACCGGGGGAGGGCAGCCCCAGCATTTT. Its protein product is CASSTGGGQPQHF.

In this sample, this clone turned up many times. The V and J genes are TRBV27 and TRBJ1-1, with unresolved D. Germline CDR1 and CDR2: MNHEY and SMNVEV (reference sequence). The V end was cut by 5 bases, the J end by 3 bases, with 10 bases between. CDR3 length: 13 residues. In DNA form, the CDR3 reads TGTGCCAGCAGTCTTAACTCGGACACTGAAGCTTTCTTT. Translation: CASSLNSDTEAFF.

There are many counts of this clone. The chain couples TRBV7-3 to TRBJ2-1; TRBD2 agrees at 7 bases. The length of the CDR3 is 13 residues. CDR1 and CDR2 (germline): SGHTA, FQGTGA. V shed 3 bases, J shed 5 bases, and the junction held 1 base outside the gene matches. CDR3 in amino acids: CASSLGLNNEQFF. The CDR3, as DNA: TGTGCCAGCAGCTTGGGACTAAACAATGAGCAGTTCTTC.

This clone was counted at least ten times. The CDR3 DNA is TGTGCCAGCTCATTCGACTCCTTGGAAGATACGCAGTATTTT. It codes for CASSFDSLEDTQYF. The genes are TRBV18 and TRBJ2-3; D call uncertain. From germline, CDR1 is KGHSH and CDR2 LQKENI. There are 14 residues in the CDR3. V lost 5 bases and J lost 5, with 14 bases in between.

In this sample, this clone turned up many times. The genes are TRBV25-1 and TRBJ2-7; 13 positions match TRBD2. V dropped 4 bases and J dropped 0; count of bases not matched to a gene: 6. The CDR3 consists of 17 residues. The germline V gene encodes CDR1 MGHDK and CDR2 SYGVNS. CDR3 protein: CASSVRLAGGSSYEQYF. CDR3 DNA: TGTGCCAGCAGTGTTCGACTAGCGGGGGGTAGCTCCTACGAGCAGTACTTC.

This clone was picked up many times. The gene calls are TRBV19 and TRBJ2-6, with unresolved D. Germline V gene lookup returns CDR1 LNHDA and CDR2 SQIVND (reference sequence). The CDR3 totals 14 residues. V lost 8 bases and J 4 bases, leaving 12 bases between the germline ends. The CDR3 spells CASQKRVGANVLTF. The CDR3 bases are TGTGCCAGTCAAAAGCGTGTAGGGGCCAACGTCCTGACTTTC.

This clone was recorded at least ten times. V is TRBV28 and J is TRBJ2-1; 8 nucleotides line up with TRBD1. The CDR3 runs to 14 residues. The V segment lost 7 bases and the J segment 10 bases; nucleotides outside the gene matches: 12. Germline CDR1 is MDHEN and CDR2 is SYDVKM. CDR3 in DNA: TGTGCCAGCACACTAAGGCAGGGGGCCAGAGAGCAGTTCTTC. It codes for CASTLRQGAREQFF.

This clone was seen repeatedly, ten times or more. The chain combines TRBV7-9 with TRBJ2-2, with 8 bases lining up with TRBD1. This CDR3 is 15 amino acids long. CDR1 is SEHNR and CDR2 is FQNEAQ in the germline V gene (reference sequence). V was pared by 6 bases and J by 0 bases, with 3 bases of the junction left unmatched. The CDR3 DNA reads TGTGCCAGCAGATCAGGGGGCTCGAACACCGGGGAGCTGTTTTTT. Protein: CASRSGGSNTGELFF.

This clone was found many times. The chain links TRBV28 to TRBJ2-7, with 9 bases aligning to TRBD2. The CDR3 is made up of 15 amino acids. The germline CDR1 and CDR2 sequences are MDHEN and SYDVKM. V lost 6 bases to trimming and J lost 3 bases; unmatched junction nucleotides: 9. In DNA form, the CDR3 reads TGTGCCAGCAGCCGACTAGCGGAGTCCCTCTACGAGCAGTACTTC. Translation gives CASSRLAESLYEQYF.